The 28 T cell receptor beta chains listed next were all sequenced from one sample in a study of tumor and adjacent non-tumor tissue in lung cancer. This sample's RNA came from whole unsorted tissue. Three rounds of nested PCR, following a modified ARM-PCR protocol, produced the TCRbeta library. TCRdb re-analysed the multiplex PCR reads in MiXCR, keeping a single row per CDR3 protein. Here the sample spans roughly 150,000 distinct CDR3 sequences, around 67% being singletons. The sample consisted of lung tumor tissue. The receptor set was obtained from a man aged 55 to 70 with small cell lung cancer.

This clonotype was seen repeatedly, ten times or more. This chain joins TRBV20-1 and TRBJ1-2; TRBD1 might be the D (5 bases). Trimming removed 1 base at V and 3 bases at J, with 15 bases between. CDR1 is DFQATT, CDR2 SNEGSKA, per germline (reference sequence). This CDR3 is 15 amino acids long. The CDR3 is CSARVWGNSDYGYTF. The CDR3 DNA follows: TGCAGTGCTAGAGTTTGGGGGAATTCAGACTATGGCTACACCTTC.

With regard to this clonotype: A much more abundant neighbour one base away suggests this may be a read error. J is TRBJ2-1 and V is TRBV6-1; D ambiguous. From germline, CDR1 is MNHNS and CDR2 SASEGT. The CDR3 has 13 residues. Deletions cut 2 bases from V and 9 bases from J, with 11 bases between. The DNA for the CDR3 is TGTGCCAGCAGTGAACAGCGCGGCGTTGAGCAGTTCTTC. Its translation is CASSEQRGVEQFF.

This clonotype was counted a single time. The V and J genes are TRBV11-3 and TRBJ2-1; 9 nucleotides align to TRBD2. The V gene end was trimmed by 7 bases and the J gene end by 2 bases; junction bases not matched to a gene: 12. The CDR3 length is 17 residues. Germline CDR1 SGHNT, CDR2 YENEEA. The CDR3 loop is CASNSGLAGGPYNEQFF. The CDR3 DNA follows: TGTGCCAGCAATTCGGGACTAGCTGGAGGGCCCTACAATGAGCAGTTCTTC.

Notes on this clonotype: Sequence at one end of the junction differs from germline and may be a read error. V is TRBV29-1 and J is TRBJ2-5; 8 bases match TRBD1. Germline CDR1 reads SQVTM; CDR2 reads ANQGSEA. This CDR3 has 15 amino acids. The CDR3 is CSVMRFQGAQETRYF. The DNA for the CDR3 is TGCAGCGTTATGCGGTTTCAGGGGGCCCAAGAGACCCGGTACTTC.

For this clonotype: A read error may explain this, as a much larger clone is one base away. CDR3 residues: CVSSQFSTGVGEQYF. In DNA, the CDR3 is TGCGTCAGCAGCCAATTTAGTACGGGAGTGGGCGAGCAGTACTTC. The chain recombines TRBV4-1 with TRBJ2-7; D is possibly TRBD2 (6 bases). The CDR3 is 15 amino acids. In germline, CDR1 is MGHRA, CDR2 YSYEKL.

A remark on this clonotype: This may stem from a read error, because a much larger clone lies one nucleotide away. V is TRBV20-1 and J is TRBJ1-5; 10 bases match TRBD1. The CDR3 totals 14 residues. The germline gives CDR1 DFQATT, CDR2 SNEGSKA (reference sequence). The CDR3 DNA reads TGCAGTGCCAAGACAGGGGGCGGGGGTCAGCTCCAGCATTTT. Translating gives CSAKTGGGGQLQHF.

This clonotype appeared many times. The chain joins TRBV29-1 to TRBJ1-5; D unclear. The CDR3 has 13 amino acids. The germline gives CDR1 SQVTM, CDR2 ANQGSEA. The germline V and J ends were trimmed by 4 bases and 1 base, with 8 bases remaining between them. The CDR3 is CSVAGNSNQPQHF. Written as DNA, the CDR3 is TGCAGCGTTGCCGGCAACAGCAATCAGCCCCAGCATTTT.

Points on this clonotype: This sequence may be a read error, since a much larger clone differs from it by one base. Given the absence of the conserved phenylalanine or tryptophan at the CDR3 end, a read error is likely. This chain connects TRBV29-1 to TRBJ1-2, with D tentatively TRBD1 (5 bases). Deletions cut 4 bases from V and 0 bases from J, with 15 bases between. This CDR3 has 15 amino acids. Germline CDR1 SQVTM, CDR2 ANQGSEA. This chain's CDR3 is CSVVGRVGPNYGYTL. CDR3 nucleotide sequence: TGCAGCGTTGTTGGCAGGGTAGGGCCTAACTATGGCTACACCCTC.

This clonotype was found many times. This chain links TRBV20-1 with TRBJ2-7; 9 nucleotides match TRBD1. This CDR3 has 14 amino acids. V lost 1 base and J lost 3; bases outside the gene matches: 4. CDR1 is DFQATT and CDR2 is SNEGSKA in the germline V gene (reference sequence). CDR3 protein: CSARGTGDYYEQYF. CDR3 nucleotides: TGCAGTGCTAGAGGGACAGGGGACTACTACGAGCAGTACTTC.

This clonotype has more than one count but fewer than ten. The genes are TRBV6-2 or TRBV6-3 and TRBJ2-3, with D unresolved. Trimming stripped 0 bases from V and 2 bases from J, with 9 bases between. The germline gives CDR1 MNHEY, CDR2 SVGEGT. This CDR3 region has 15 residues. The CDR3 loop is CASSYSTAATDTQYF. CDR3 coding DNA: TGTGCCAGCAGTTACTCGACGGCAGCCACAGATACGCAGTATTTT.

About this clonotype itself: The CDR3 does not end in the conserved phenylalanine or tryptophan, so this is likely a read error. J is TRBJ2-1 and V is TRBV6-2 or TRBV6-3; D call uncertain. The V gene's germline CDR1 is MNHEY and CDR2 SVGEGT. The CDR3 runs to 14 residues. Deletions cut 4 bases from V and 6 bases from J, with 13 bases between. The CDR3 DNA reads TGTGCCAGCAGTTGCTTGACGAACACCAATGAGCAGTTCTCC. Translated, it gives CASSCLTNTNEQFS.

Comments on this clonotype: Likely a read error: the CDR3 ends without its conserved phenylalanine or tryptophan. This chain's CDR3 is CASSTGRDSSYNEQFL. The CDR3 DNA reads TGTGCCAGCAGCACCGGACGGGATAGCTCCTACAATGAGCAGTTCTTA. V is TRBV6-5 and J is TRBJ2-1, with D possibly being TRBD2 (5 bases). From germline, CDR1 is MNHEY and CDR2 SVGAGI. The germline V and J ends were trimmed by 6 bases and 0 bases, with 15 bases remaining between them. The CDR3 loop spans 16 amino acids.

The J gene is TRBJ1-5, the V gene TRBV6-6; D is perhaps TRBD1 (5 bases). The CDR3 spans 15 residues. V was pared by 6 bases and J by 0 bases, with 12 bases between. Germline V gives CDR1 MNHNY, CDR2 SVGAGI (reference sequence). For the CDR3, the DNA is TGTGCCAGCAGATCCGATGACAGTAGCAATCAGCCCCAGCATTTT. Amino acid sequence: CASRSDDSSNQPQHF.

Comment on this clonotype: A much bigger clone sits one base away, suggesting this may be a read error. The V and J genes are TRBV6-1 and TRBJ1-2; TRBD1 matches at 8 bases. The CDR3 consists of 14 residues. Germline V CDR1 and CDR2: MNHNS, SASEGT. The CDR3 DNA reads TGTGCCAGCAATGAAAGGACAGGGTCCTATGGCTACACCTTC. Translated: CASNERTGSYGYTF.

On this clonotype: The junction does not match germline at one end; this may be a read error. J is TRBJ2-1 and V is TRBV11-2; 12 bases line up with TRBD2. This CDR3 region has 15 residues. Germline V lookup: CDR1 SGHAT, CDR2 FQNNGV. The CDR3: CVSSFLAGGPAEKFF. CDR3 bases: TGTGTCAGCAGCTTCCTAGCGGGAGGGCCGGCTGAAAAGTTCTTC.

This chain links TRBV28 with TRBJ2-4; 8 positions match TRBD2. J lost 4 bases, V lost 4 bases, and 12 bases had no gene match. This CDR3 has 17 amino acids. Germline V CDR1 and CDR2: MDHEN, SYDVKM. The CDR3 here is CASSSRLATTVKNIQYF. CDR3 DNA: TGTGCCAGCAGTTCTCGACTAGCGACCACCGTAAAAAACATTCAGTACTTC.

Concerning this clonotype: One end of the junction varies from germline; a read error may be responsible. The V gene is TRBV6-1, the J gene TRBJ1-5, with D unclear. The CDR3 is 12 residues long. The germline CDR1 and CDR2 sequences are MNHNS and SASEGT. The CDR3 region has the DNA TGTGCCGGCAGGAACACCGATCAGCCCCGGCATTTT. It yields the protein CAGRNTDQPRHF.

Details on this clonotype: A much larger clone is a single base away; this may be a read error. V and J are TRBV11-2 and TRBJ2-7; D perhaps matches TRBD1 (7 bases). Germline V gene data show CDR1 as SGHAT and CDR2 as FQNNGV. The CDR3 length is 13 residues. The CDR3 is CDSSSDREDEQYF. CDR3 sequence (DNA): TGTGACAGCAGCTCAGACAGGGAGGACGAGCAGTACTTC.

The V call is TRBV4-1, the J call TRBJ2-6; no definite D call. CDR1 is MGHRA, CDR2 YSYEKL, per germline. This CDR3 has 16 amino acids. Trimming left V 0 bases short and J 0 bases short, with 6 bases between. In nucleotides, the CDR3 is TGCGCCAGCAGCCAAGAAGTCGACTCTGGGGCCAACGTCCTGACTTTC. It translates to CASSQEVDSGANVLTF.

The chain links TRBV20-1 to TRBJ2-3; D is perhaps TRBD2 (6 bases). The V gene's germline CDR1 is DFQATT and CDR2 SNEGSKA (reference sequence). The CDR3 has 13 amino acids. The DNA for the CDR3 is TGCGATGCGGAGGGAGTCTTGGTAGATACGCAGTATTTT. Residues: CDAEGVLVDTQYF.

J is TRBJ2-6 and V is TRBV6-1; the D call may be TRBD1 or TRBD2 (5 bases each). The germline CDR1 and CDR2 sequences are MNHNS and SASEGT. CDR3 length equals 16 residues. V lost 4 bases and J lost 5, with 15 bases in between. CDR3 amino acids: CASSALGGTWANVLTF. The CDR3 DNA follows: TGTGCCAGCAGTGCCCTTGGGGGTACTTGGGCCAACGTCCTGACTTTC.

The chain joins TRBV28 to TRBJ2-7; tentatively, D is TRBD1 (6 bases). V lost 1 base to trimming and J lost 0 bases, with 10 bases between them. Germline V gene data show CDR1 as MDHEN and CDR2 as SYDVKM. CDR3 length: 15 residues. The CDR3 DNA follows: TGTGCCAGCAGTTTATACGGGACATACTCCTACGAGCAGTACTTC. As protein: CASSLYGTYSYEQYF.

The chain links TRBV11-1 to TRBJ2-2, with D tentatively TRBD2 (5 bases). The V gene's germline CDR1 is SGHAT and CDR2 FQDESV (reference sequence). Deletions cut 9 bases from V and 4 bases from J, with 12 bases between. The CDR3 length is 13 residues. Here the CDR3 reads CARRDTRTGELFF. The DNA of the CDR3 is TGTGCCAGGAGGGATACACGCACCGGGGAGCTGTTTTTT.

This clonotype was detected many times. The rearrangement uses TRBV4-1 and TRBJ2-1; perhaps TRBD2 as D (5 bases). With 3 bases removed from V and 6 bases from J, the gap between germline ends came to 15 bases. CDR1 MGHRA and CDR2 YSYEKL come from the germline V gene. This CDR3 is built from 15 residues. The DNA for the CDR3 is TGCGCCAGCAGCCAGGCGGGTTGGAAGAGCAATGAGCAGTTCTTC. Translating it yields CASSQAGWKSNEQFF.

Only one count was recorded for this clonotype. The chain has TRBV11-2 and TRBJ2-3, with 7 bases identical to TRBD2. Germline assignment: CDR1 SGHAT and CDR2 FQNNGV. CDR3 length: 14 amino acids. The V segment lost 4 bases and the J segment 8 bases; nucleotides outside the gene matches: 9. The CDR3 DNA sequence: TGTGCCAGCAGCTACCATAGGGCGGGAGTTACGCAGTATTTT. It codes for CASSYHRAGVTQYF.

Points on this clonotype: One end of the junction does not line up with germline, which may come from a read error. The chain uses TRBV11-3 and TRBJ2-1, with D unresolved. The germline CDR1 and CDR2 sequences are SGHNT and YENEEA. CDR3 length: 12 amino acids. The CDR3 nucleotides are TGTACCAGCAGCTTATTAGGGTATAAGCAGTTCTTC. It specifies CTSSLLGYKQFF.

A word on this clonotype: The junction shows a germline mismatch at one end, possibly a read error. The chain combines TRBV29-1 with TRBJ2-2, with no clear D. The CDR3 has 14 residues. Looked up from germline, CDR1 is SQVTM and CDR2 is ANQGSEA. This CDR3 reads CRALRTVNTGELFF. The CDR3 DNA reads TGCAGGGCCCTCCGTACGGTGAACACAGGGGAGCTGTTTTTT.

The chain recombines TRBV28 with TRBJ2-3, with D possibly TRBD1 on 6 matching bases. Per germline, CDR1 MDHEN and CDR2 SYDVKM. Trimming stripped 5 bases from V and 2 bases from J, with 14 bases between. The CDR3 loop spans 15 amino acids. The CDR3 region is CASSGTRGFTDTQYF. The CDR3 DNA follows: TGTGCCAGCAGTGGCACAAGGGGGTTCACAGATACGCAGTATTTT.